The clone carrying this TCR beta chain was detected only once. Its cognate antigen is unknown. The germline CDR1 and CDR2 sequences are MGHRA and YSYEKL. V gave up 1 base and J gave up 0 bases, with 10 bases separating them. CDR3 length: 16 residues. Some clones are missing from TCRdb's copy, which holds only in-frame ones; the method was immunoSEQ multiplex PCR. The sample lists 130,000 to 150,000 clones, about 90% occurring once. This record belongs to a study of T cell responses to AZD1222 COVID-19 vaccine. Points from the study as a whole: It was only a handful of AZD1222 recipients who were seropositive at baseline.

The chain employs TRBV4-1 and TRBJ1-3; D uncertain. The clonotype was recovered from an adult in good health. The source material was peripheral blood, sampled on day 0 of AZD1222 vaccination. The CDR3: CASSQAVRISGNTIYF. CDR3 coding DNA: TGCGCCAGCAGCCAAGCAGTCCGTATCTCTGGAAACACCATATATTTT.